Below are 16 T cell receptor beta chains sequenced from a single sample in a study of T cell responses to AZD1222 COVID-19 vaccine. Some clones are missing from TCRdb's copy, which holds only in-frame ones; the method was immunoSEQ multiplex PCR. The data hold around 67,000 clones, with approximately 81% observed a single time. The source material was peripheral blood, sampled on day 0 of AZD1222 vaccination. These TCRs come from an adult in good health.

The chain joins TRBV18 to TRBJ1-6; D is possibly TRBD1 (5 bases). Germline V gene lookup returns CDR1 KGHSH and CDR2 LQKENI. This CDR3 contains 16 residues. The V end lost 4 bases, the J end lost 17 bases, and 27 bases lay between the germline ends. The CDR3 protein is CASSQEAQGATRSFHF. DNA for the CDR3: TGTGCCAGCTCACAGGAGGCGCAGGGAGCGACTCGGTCTTTCCACTTT.

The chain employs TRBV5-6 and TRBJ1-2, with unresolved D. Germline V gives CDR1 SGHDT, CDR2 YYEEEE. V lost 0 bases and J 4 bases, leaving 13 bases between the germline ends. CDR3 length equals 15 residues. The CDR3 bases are TGTGCCAGCAGCTTGGGGACCCCCGAAGGCTATGGCTACACCTTC. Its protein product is CASSLGTPEGYGYTF.

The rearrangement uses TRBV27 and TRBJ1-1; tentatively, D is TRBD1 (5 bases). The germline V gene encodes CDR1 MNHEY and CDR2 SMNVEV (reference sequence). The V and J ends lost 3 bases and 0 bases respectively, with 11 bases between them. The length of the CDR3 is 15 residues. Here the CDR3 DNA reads TGTGCCAGCAGTTTGACAGTGGGGATGAACACTGAAGCTTTCTTT. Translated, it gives CASSLTVGMNTEAFF.

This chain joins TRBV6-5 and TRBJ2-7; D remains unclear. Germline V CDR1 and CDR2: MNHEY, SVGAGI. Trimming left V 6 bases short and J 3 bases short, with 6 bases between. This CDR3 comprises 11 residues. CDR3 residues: CASSQNYEQYF. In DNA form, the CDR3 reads TGTGCCAGCAGCCAGAACTACGAGCAGTACTTC.

In DNA, the CDR3 is TGTGCCAGTAGTATGGGACAGGGGGCTTACGAGCAGTACTTC. Translating gives CASSMGQGAYEQYF. The rearrangement joins TRBV19 to TRBJ2-7; 12 bases are shared with TRBD1. The CDR3 covers 14 residues. The germline gives CDR1 LNHDA, CDR2 SQIVND (reference sequence). The J segment lost 4 bases and the V segment lost 3 bases, leaving 1 base of the junction unmatched.

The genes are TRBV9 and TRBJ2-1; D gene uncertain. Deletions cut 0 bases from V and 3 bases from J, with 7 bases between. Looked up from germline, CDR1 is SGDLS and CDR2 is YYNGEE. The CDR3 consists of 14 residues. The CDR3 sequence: CASSVEDIYNEQFF. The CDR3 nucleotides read TGTGCCAGCAGCGTAGAAGACATCTACAATGAGCAGTTCTTC.

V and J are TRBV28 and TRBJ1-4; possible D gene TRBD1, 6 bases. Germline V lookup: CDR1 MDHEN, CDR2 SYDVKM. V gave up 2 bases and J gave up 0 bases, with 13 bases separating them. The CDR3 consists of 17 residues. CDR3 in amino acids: CASSLQGRGATNEKLFF. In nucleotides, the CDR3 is TGTGCCAGCAGTTTACAGGGGAGGGGGGCAACTAATGAAAAACTGTTTTTT.

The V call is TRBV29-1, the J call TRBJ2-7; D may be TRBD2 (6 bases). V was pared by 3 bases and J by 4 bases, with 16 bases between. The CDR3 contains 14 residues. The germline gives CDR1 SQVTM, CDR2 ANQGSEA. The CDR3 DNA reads TGCAGCGTTGAGATTGCGGGACGGAGATACGAGCAGTACTTC. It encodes CSVEIAGRRYEQYF.

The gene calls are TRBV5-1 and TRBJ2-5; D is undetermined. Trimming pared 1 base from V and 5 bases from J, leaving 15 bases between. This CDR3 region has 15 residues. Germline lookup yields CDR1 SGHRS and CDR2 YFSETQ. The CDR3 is CASSLNQVLSETQYF. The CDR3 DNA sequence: TGCGCCAGCAGCTTGAATCAGGTTCTGTCGGAGACCCAGTACTTC.

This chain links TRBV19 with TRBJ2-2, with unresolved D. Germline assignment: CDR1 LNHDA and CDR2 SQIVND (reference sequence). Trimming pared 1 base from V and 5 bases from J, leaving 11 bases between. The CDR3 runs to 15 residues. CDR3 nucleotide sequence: TGTGCCAGTAGTATAGCCGGCATTAATACCGGGGAGCTGTTTTTT. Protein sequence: CASSIAGINTGELFF. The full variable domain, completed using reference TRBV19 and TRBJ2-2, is DGGITQSPKYLFRKEGQNVTLSCEQNLNHDAMYWYRQDPGQGLRLIYYSQIVNDFQKGDIAEGYSVSREKKESFPLTVTSAQKNPTAFYLCASSIAGINTGELFFGEGSRLTVL.

CDR3 DNA: TGCAGCGTTGACACCCCTGGTATCTATGGCATTCAGTACTTC. This sequence encodes CSVDTPGIYGIQYF. The gene calls are TRBV29-1 and TRBJ2-4; D unresolved. The CDR3 loop spans 14 amino acids. Trimming shortened V by 3 bases and J by 9 bases, and 18 bases separated the two germline ends. The germline CDR1 and CDR2 sequences are SQVTM and ANQGSEA.

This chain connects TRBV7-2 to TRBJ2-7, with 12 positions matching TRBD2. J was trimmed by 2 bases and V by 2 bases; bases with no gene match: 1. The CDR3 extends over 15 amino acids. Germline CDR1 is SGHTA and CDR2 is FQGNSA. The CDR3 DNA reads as TGTGCCAGCAGCTTATGGACTAGCGGGGCCTACGAGCAGTACTTC. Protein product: CASSLWTSGAYEQYF.

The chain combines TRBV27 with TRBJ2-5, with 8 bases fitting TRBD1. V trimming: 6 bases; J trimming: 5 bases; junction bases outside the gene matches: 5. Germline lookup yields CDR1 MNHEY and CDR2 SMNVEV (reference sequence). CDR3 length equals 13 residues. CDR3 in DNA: TGTGCCAGCAGCTGGGACAGGAGGGAGACCCAGTACTTC. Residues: CASSWDRRETQYF.

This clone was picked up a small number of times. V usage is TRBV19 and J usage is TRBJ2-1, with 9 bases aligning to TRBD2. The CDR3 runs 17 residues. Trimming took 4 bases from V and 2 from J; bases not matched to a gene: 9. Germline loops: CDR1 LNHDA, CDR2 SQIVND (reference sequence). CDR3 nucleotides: TGTGCCAGTAGTACCTACTCTAGCGGGGCTACCTACAATGAGCAGTTCTTC. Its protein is CASSTYSSGATYNEQFF.

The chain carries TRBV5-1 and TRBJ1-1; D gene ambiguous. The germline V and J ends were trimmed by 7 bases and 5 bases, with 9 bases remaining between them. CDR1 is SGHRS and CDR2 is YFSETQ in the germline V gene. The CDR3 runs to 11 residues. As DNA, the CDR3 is TGCGCCAGCCACGGGGAAACTGAAGCTTTCTTT. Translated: CASHGETEAFF.

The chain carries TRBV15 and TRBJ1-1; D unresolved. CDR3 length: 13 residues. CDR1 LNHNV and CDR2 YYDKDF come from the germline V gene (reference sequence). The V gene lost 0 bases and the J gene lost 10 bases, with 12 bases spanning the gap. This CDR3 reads CATSRDLEAGAFF. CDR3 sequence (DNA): TGTGCCACCAGCAGAGATCTGGAAGCGGGAGCTTTCTTT.